The next 18 T cell receptor beta chains were all read from a single sample in a study of blood T cell repertoires in COVID-19. Using immunoSEQ multiplex PCR, the repertoire was profiled, and TCRdb retains in-frame clones only, with some absent. The repertoire holds about 260,000 clones, with about nine tenths as singletons. Sequenced: peripheral blood. These receptors all stem from a person aged 18 to 35 with COVID-19, enrolled during active disease.

V is TRBV9 and J is TRBJ2-2; no firm D call. Germline CDR1 and CDR2: SGDLS and YYNGEE. Trimming removed 6 bases at V and 2 bases at J, with 8 bases between. The CDR3 runs to 13 residues. The CDR3 bases are TGTGCCAGCATGAGGAGTAACACCGGGGAGCTGTTTTTT. Translating it yields CASMRSNTGELFF.

The chain joins TRBV24-1 to TRBJ2-5, with TRBD2 identical over 14 bases. The V and J ends lost 1 base and 2 bases, in that order; junction bases with no gene match: 2. The CDR3 has 17 amino acids. Germline CDR1 KGHDR, CDR2 SFDVKD. CDR3 DNA sequence: TGTGCCACCAGTGATTTCAGACTAGCGGGAGGGCAAGAGACCCAGTACTTC. As protein: CATSDFRLAGGQETQYF.

Here the CDR3 reads CASSVDPDYTDTQYF. The CDR3 nucleotides are TGTGCCAGCAGCGTAGACCCAGATTACACAGATACGCAGTATTTT. This chain connects TRBV9 to TRBJ2-3; D uncertain. This CDR3 spans 15 amino acids. Trimming pared 0 bases from V and 2 bases from J, leaving 10 bases between. Germline CDR1 is SGDLS and CDR2 is YYNGEE.

The chain employs TRBV7-9 and TRBJ2-7, with a weak D call TRBD1 (6 bases). The germline V and J ends were trimmed by 5 bases and 7 bases, with 21 bases remaining between them. Germline CDR1 is SEHNR and CDR2 is FQNEAQ (reference sequence). The CDR3 is made up of 15 amino acids. The CDR3 protein is CASSGFQGLGWEQYF. The CDR3 DNA reads TGTGCCAGCAGCGGATTCCAGGGGTTAGGTTGGGAGCAGTACTTC.

This clone was observed a single time. The CDR3 loop reads CASSFSPSGSYEQYF. In DNA form, the CDR3 reads TGTGCCAGCAGCTTTAGTCCTAGCGGTAGCTACGAGCAGTACTTC. The gene calls are TRBV7-8 and TRBJ2-7, with TRBD2 matching over 7 bases. This CDR3 is built from 15 residues. Germline V gene lookup returns CDR1 SGHVS and CDR2 FQNEAQ. The J segment lost 3 bases and the V segment lost 3 bases, leaving 8 bases of the junction unmatched.

The rearrangement links TRBV4-3 to TRBJ2-7; D gene ambiguous. CDR3 length: 13 residues. Looked up from germline, CDR1 is LGHNA and CDR2 is YSLEER. Trimming took 4 bases from V and 6 from J, leaving 13 bases between them. In nucleotides, the CDR3 is TGCGCCAGCAGCCTATCGGTCTACGGCGAGCAGTACTTC. It encodes CASSLSVYGEQYF.

The rearrangement joins TRBV5-8 to TRBJ2-5; TRBD2 aligns across 9 bases. The CDR3 runs to 16 residues. Unmatched junction bases numbered 7, after V lost 0 bases and J lost 4 bases. CDR1 is SGHTS, CDR2 YDEGEE, per germline. The DNA of the CDR3 is TGTGCCAGCAGCTTGGCTAGCGGGATACAGCGAGAGACCCAGTACTTC. As protein: CASSLASGIQRETQYF.

The rearrangement uses TRBV4-1 and TRBJ2-7; 13 bases map to TRBD2. The ends lost 3 bases at V and 3 bases at J; junction bases unmatched: 2. This CDR3 region has 15 residues. The V gene's germline CDR1 is MGHRA and CDR2 YSYEKL. The CDR3 loop reads CASSHGLAGVYEQYF. In nucleotides, the CDR3 is TGCGCCAGCAGCCATGGACTAGCGGGAGTCTACGAGCAGTACTTC.

V and J are TRBV19 and TRBJ2-1, with D possibly matching TRBD1 (7 bases). Between the trimmed V and J ends, which lost 7 bases and 0 bases, there was a span of 16 bases. This CDR3 region has 16 residues. Looked up from germline, CDR1 is LNHDA and CDR2 is SQIVND (reference sequence). Here the CDR3 DNA reads TGTGCCAGTACCCCTCAGGGGGGAAGCTCCTACAATGAGCAGTTCTTC. Protein sequence: CASTPQGGSSYNEQFF.

This chain joins TRBV12-3 or TRBV12-4 and TRBJ1-2; D call uncertain. Trimming stripped 6 bases from V and 7 bases from J, with 15 bases between. CDR3 length equals 13 residues. The DNA of the CDR3 is TGTGCCAGCAGCCCCCTTGACTCTCTTGGCTACACCTTC. Encoded protein: CASSPLDSLGYTF.

The V and J genes are TRBV10-3 and TRBJ1-1; the D is unclear. Germline V gene lookup returns CDR1 ENHRY and CDR2 SYGVKD. CDR3 length: 13 residues. The V end was cut by 7 bases, the J end by 3 bases, with 12 bases between. In DNA form, the CDR3 reads TGTGCCATCACTCACTCTACGGACACTGAAGCTTTCTTT. Encoded protein: CAITHSTDTEAFF.

This chain joins TRBV7-8 and TRBJ1-1; TRBD1 matches at 10 bases. The V gene end was trimmed by 5 bases and the J gene end by 4 bases; junction bases not matched to a gene: 10. CDR1 SGHVS and CDR2 FQNEAQ come from the germline V gene. The length of the CDR3 is 16 residues. The CDR3 DNA is TGTGCCAGCAGCCCCCCGGGACAGGGGAAGGTCACTGAAGCTTTCTTT. It codes for CASSPPGQGKVTEAFF.

This clone has a single count. One end of the junction fails to match germline, which may point to a read error. V is TRBV28 and J is TRBJ1-1; 8 nucleotides line up with TRBD1. Per germline, CDR1 MDHEN and CDR2 SYDVKM. This CDR3 is built from 15 residues. CDR3 nucleotides: TGTGCCAGCAGTTTATTGACGGGACAGGTCCGAATTGCTGCCTTT. This gives the protein CASSLLTGQVRIAAF.

This clone is a singleton in its sample. The chain is built from TRBV2 and TRBJ2-1, with a tentative D call TRBD2 (6 bases). Per the germline V gene, CDR1 is SNHLY and CDR2 is FYNNEI. Trimming took off 5 bases at V and 5 bases at J, with 10 bases between the two ends. CDR3 length: 13 amino acids. The DNA for the CDR3 is TGTGCCAGCAGTAGGCGGGGAAACAATGAGCAGTTCTTC. Protein: CASSRRGNNEQFF. Variable domain in full (rest from reference TRBV2 and TRBJ2-1): EPEVTQTPSHQVTQMGQEVILRCVPISNHLYFYWYRQILGQKVEFLVSFYNNEISEKSEIFDDQFSVERPDGSNFTLKIRSTKLEDSAMYFCASSRRGNNEQFFGPGTRLTVL.

This clone was counted a single time. The chain links TRBV19 to TRBJ2-7; the match to TRBD2 covers 11 bases. V lost 5 bases to trimming and J lost 9 bases; unmatched junction nucleotides: 6. Germline V lookup: CDR1 LNHDA, CDR2 SQIVND (reference sequence). This CDR3 contains 13 residues. CDR3 in amino acids: CASSGTSGTAQYF. In DNA form, the CDR3 reads TGTGCCAGTAGTGGGACTAGCGGTACGGCGCAGTACTTC.

This chain joins TRBV18 and TRBJ1-2; D not certain. Germline CDR1 and CDR2: KGHSH and LQKENI. CDR3 length: 15 residues. Trimming shortened V by 2 bases and J by 4 bases, and 14 bases separated the two germline ends. CDR3 DNA sequence: TGTGCCAGCTCACCAGCCCCCGACGGGATCTATGGCTACACCTTC. Protein product: CASSPAPDGIYGYTF.

The chain is built from TRBV2 and TRBJ2-1; 15 bases are shared with TRBD2. The germline V gene has CDR1 SNHLY and CDR2 FYNNEI. J was trimmed by 7 bases and V by 8 bases; bases with no gene match: 6. The length of the CDR3 is 15 residues. Here the CDR3 DNA reads TGTGCCAGCGGCGGACTAGCGGGAGGGCCGAATGAGCAGTTCTTC. Amino acid sequence: CASGGLAGGPNEQFF.

The chain employs TRBV7-9 and TRBJ2-5; a weak D match, TRBD2 (6 bases). V was cut by 4 bases and J by 9 bases, with 18 bases left in between. The CDR3 is made up of 14 amino acids. Germline assignment: CDR1 SEHNR and CDR2 FQNEAQ (reference sequence). The CDR3 DNA is TGTGCCAGCAGCTCCGGGACTGGGGGTTGGGCCCAGTACTTC. The encoded protein is CASSSGTGGWAQYF.